Presented here are 27 T cell receptor beta chains from one specimen sequenced in a study of T cells in localized non-small cell lung cancer. Assay: immunoSEQ multiplex PCR; the TCRdb copy retains only in-frame clones and omits some. The sample yields about 40,000 clones, 75% to 95% seen once. This sample comprised PBMCs, obtained before any cancer treatment. All receptors derive from a woman aged 40-69 years with stage II lung adenocarcinoma.

The chain is built from TRBV28 and TRBJ1-5; D is perhaps TRBD1 (5 bases). V gave up 2 bases and J gave up 7 bases, with 12 bases separating them. The V gene's germline CDR1 is MDHEN and CDR2 SYDVKM. This CDR3 has 14 residues. The CDR3 region has the DNA TGTGCCAGCAGTTTAGCGAGGGGACGACAGCCCCAGCATTTT. This codes for CASSLARGRQPQHF.

The V call is TRBV7-9, the J call TRBJ1-5, with D unresolved. The CDR3 loop spans 12 amino acids. Germline assignment: CDR1 SEHNR and CDR2 FQNEAQ (reference sequence). The V gene lost 3 bases and the J gene lost 6 bases, with 6 bases spanning the gap. The CDR3 here is CASSFHSQPQHF. The CDR3 DNA follows: TGTGCCAGCAGCTTCCATAGTCAGCCCCAGCATTTT.

This chain connects TRBV20-1 to TRBJ1-2; D is ambiguous. This CDR3 region has 11 residues. CDR1 and CDR2 from the germline V gene are DFQATT and SNEGSKA (reference sequence). Trimming removed 0 bases at V and 6 bases at J, with 5 bases between. Written as DNA, the CDR3 is TGCAGTGCTAGAGATAGTGATGGCTACACCTTC. This translates into CSARDSDGYTF.

The genes are TRBV7-7 and TRBJ2-3; 16 bases map to TRBD2. The CDR3 is 16 residues long. The ends lost 4 bases at V and 4 bases at J; junction bases unmatched: 2. In germline, CDR1 is SSHAT, CDR2 FNYEAQ (reference sequence). This CDR3 reads CASSSGTSGGADTQYF. For the CDR3, the DNA is TGTGCCAGCAGCTCGGGGACTAGCGGGGGGGCAGATACGCAGTATTTT.

V usage is TRBV9 and J usage is TRBJ1-1, with D uncertain. This CDR3 is 20 amino acids long. CDR1 is SGDLS and CDR2 is YYNGEE in the germline V gene. V dropped 2 bases and J dropped 1 base, with 27 bases sitting between them. CDR3 sequence: CASSVLPLPSDSKANTEAFF. The CDR3 DNA reads as TGTGCCAGCAGCGTTCTTCCCCTCCCTAGCGATTCCAAAGCGAACACTGAAGCTTTCTTT. Full variable domain (missing parts from reference TRBV9 and TRBJ1-1): DSGVTQTPKHLITATGQRVTLRCSPRSGDLSVYWYQQSLDQGLQFLIQYYNGEERAKGNILERFSAQQFPDLHSELNLSSLELGDSALYFCASSVLPLPSDSKANTEAFFGQGTRLTVV.

Only one count was recorded for this clone. Other nucleotide sequences in the sample specify the same CDR3. The J gene is TRBJ2-7, the V gene TRBV29-1; D remains ambiguous. V shed 1 base and J shed 1 base, with 2 bases lying between them. Germline-derived CDR1 and CDR2 are SQVTM and ANQGSEA. The CDR3 covers 11 residues. The CDR3 protein is CSVEGSYEQYF. The CDR3 bases are TGCAGCGTTGAAGGATCCTACGAGCAGTACTTC.

Concerning this clone: At one end the junction does not follow the germline gene, possibly because of a read error. This rearrangement joins TRBV7-9 to TRBJ1-5; no firm D call. Germline assignment: CDR1 SEHNR and CDR2 FQNEAQ (reference sequence). This CDR3 has 14 amino acids. The CDR3 loop is CASSLAESNQPQHF. CDR3 in DNA: TGTGCCAGCAGCCTAGCGGAGAGCAATCAGCCCCAGCATTTT.

In nucleotides, the CDR3 is TGTGCCAGTAGTACCTCAAGGGGGAGCCCTGAAAAACTGTTTTTT. Its translation: CASSTSRGSPEKLFF. The chain has TRBV19 and TRBJ1-4, with D possibly TRBD1 on 6 matching bases. Germline CDR1 and CDR2: LNHDA and SQIVND (reference sequence). V gave up 4 bases and J gave up 7 bases, with 16 bases separating them. The CDR3 extends over 15 amino acids.

This chain connects TRBV29-1 to TRBJ1-3; no reliable D call. CDR1 is SQVTM and CDR2 is ANQGSEA in the germline V gene. This CDR3 is 11 amino acids long. Trimming left V 2 bases short and J 3 bases short, with 2 bases between. This CDR3 reads CSVESGNTIYF. CDR3 in DNA: TGCAGCGTTGAAAGTGGAAACACCATATATTTT.

V usage is TRBV18 and J usage is TRBJ1-2; a weak D match, TRBD1 (5 bases). From germline, CDR1 is KGHSH and CDR2 LQKENI. The ends were cut back, 5 bases at V and 8 bases at J, with 15 bases in the middle. CDR3 length: 13 residues. The CDR3 coding sequence is TGTGCCAGCTCAACGACAGAAGCGCCGGGCTACACCTTC. Translated, it gives CASSTTEAPGYTF.

CDR3 nucleotide sequence: TGTGCCAGCAGGGGATTGGAGGCGGGGGAGACCCAGTACTTC. Encoded protein: CASRGLEAGETQYF. The chain employs TRBV28 and TRBJ2-5; D perhaps matches TRBD2 (6 bases). The CDR3 is made up of 14 amino acids. CDR1 MDHEN and CDR2 SYDVKM come from the germline V gene. Trimming left V 6 bases short and J 5 bases short, with 16 bases between.

The rearrangement links TRBV5-1 to TRBJ2-7; a weak D match, TRBD1 (6 bases). Germline loops: CDR1 SGHRS, CDR2 YFSETQ. Deletions cut 1 base from V and 5 bases from J, with 13 bases between. The CDR3 contains 14 residues. In nucleotides, the CDR3 is TGCGCCAGCAGCTTGACAGGGACGTTCAACGAGCAGTACTTC. Translating gives CASSLTGTFNEQYF. Supplemented by reference TRBV5-1 and TRBJ2-7, the full variable domain reads KAGVTQTPRYLIKTRGQQVTLSCSPISGHRSVSWYQQTPGQGLQFLFEYFSETQRNKGNFPGRFSGRQFSNSRSEMNVSTLELGDSALYLCASSLTGTFNEQYFGPGTRLTVT.

CDR3 region: CASSMIFGREKLFF. The CDR3 DNA sequence: TGTGCCAGCAGTATGATATTCGGGAGGGAAAAACTGTTTTTT. The chain employs TRBV2 and TRBJ1-4; no reliable D call. Germline CDR1 reads SNHLY; CDR2 reads FYNNEI. This CDR3 is built from 14 residues. The V and J ends lost 5 bases and 8 bases respectively, with 15 bases between them.

The chain has TRBV28 and TRBJ2-7; D remains ambiguous. Trimming cost V 6 bases and J 3 bases, with 6 bases left between them. Germline lookup yields CDR1 MDHEN and CDR2 SYDVKM. This CDR3 contains 11 residues. This CDR3 reads CASRISYEQYF. Written as DNA, the CDR3 is TGTGCCAGCAGAATAAGCTACGAGCAGTACTTC. The full variable domain, in which reference TRBV28 and TRBJ2-7 provide the parts outside the CDR3, is DVKVTQSSRYLVKRTGEKVFLECVQDMDHENMFWYRQDPGLGLRLIYFSYDVKMKEKGDIPEGYSVSREKKERFSLILESASTNQTSMYLCASRISYEQYFGPGTRLTVT.

The CDR3 DNA reads as TGCGCCAGCACCTGGTCAGGGACTGAAGCTTTCTTT. Protein sequence: CASTWSGTEAFF. The rearrangement links TRBV10-2 to TRBJ1-1, with D maybe TRBD1 (5 bases). This CDR3 is 12 amino acids long. With 7 bases removed from V and 5 bases from J, the gap between germline ends came to 11 bases. Germline loops: CDR1 WSHSY, CDR2 SAAADI.

The rearrangement joins TRBV29-1 to TRBJ1-2; D gene uncertain. CDR1 is SQVTM and CDR2 is ANQGSEA in the germline V gene. The V end lost 6 bases, the J end lost 1 base, and 12 bases lay between the germline ends. The CDR3 sequence is 13 residues long. CDR3 amino acids: CSVDESYNYGYTF. The CDR3 nucleotides read TGCAGCGTCGATGAGAGTTATAACTATGGCTACACCTTC.

V usage is TRBV11-3 and J usage is TRBJ1-4; no definite D call. The germline V and J ends were trimmed by 4 bases and 10 bases, with 10 bases remaining between them. The CDR3 has 12 amino acids. Germline V lookup: CDR1 SGHNT, CDR2 YENEEA. DNA of the CDR3: TGTGCCAGCAGCTCGGGAGACGGAAAACTGTTTTTT. It encodes CASSSGDGKLFF.

The genes are TRBV28 and TRBJ2-6, with 7 bases that match TRBD1. CDR3 length equals 17 residues. In germline, CDR1 is MDHEN, CDR2 SYDVKM. The J segment lost 2 bases and the V segment lost 5 bases, leaving 9 bases of the junction unmatched. CDR3 sequence (DNA): TGTGCCAGCAGTGGTATCAAGGGGGCGCCTGGGGCCAACGTCCTGACTTTC. Protein: CASSGIKGAPGANVLTF.

The chain couples TRBV27 to TRBJ1-1; the D is unclear. Germline values: CDR1 MNHEY, CDR2 SMNVEV (reference sequence). The CDR3 is 12 residues long. V was cut by 8 bases and J by 5 bases, with 12 bases left in between. In DNA form, the CDR3 reads TGTGCCAGCGGGAGTCCGGGGACTGAAGCTTTCTTT. It encodes CASGSPGTEAFF.

V and J are TRBV19 and TRBJ1-4; unclear D gene. The CDR3 totals 13 residues. V dropped 6 bases and J dropped 6 bases, with 11 bases sitting between them. Germline V gene data show CDR1 as LNHDA and CDR2 as SQIVND (reference sequence). CDR3 in DNA: TGTGCCAGTAGCAGCAGGACCCATGAAAAACTGTTTTTT. Amino acids: CASSSRTHEKLFF.

The rearrangement uses TRBV11-2 and TRBJ2-5, with a tentative D call TRBD2 (5 bases). Trimming took off 5 bases at V and 4 bases at J, with 11 bases between the two ends. The CDR3 runs 13 residues. CDR1 SGHAT and CDR2 FQNNGV come from the germline V gene. CDR3 protein: CASSRGRGETQYF. The CDR3 DNA reads TGTGCCAGCAGCCGAGGTCGGGGAGAGACCCAGTACTTC.

The rearrangement joins TRBV6-6 to TRBJ2-7, with 8 bases matching TRBD2. This CDR3 is 15 amino acids long. Trimming at V came to 5 bases and at J to 3 bases, leaving 9 bases not matched to a gene. Germline V lookup: CDR1 MNHNY, CDR2 SVGAGI (reference sequence). The CDR3 nucleotides read TGTGCCAGCAGTATCGCTCGGGGGGGCAGCTACGAGCAGTACTTC. Amino acid sequence: CASSIARGGSYEQYF.

The sample holds one count of this clone. The V call is TRBV13, the J call TRBJ2-2; D remains ambiguous. V was trimmed by 3 bases and J by 3 bases, leaving 8 bases between them. This CDR3 is 14 amino acids long. Germline assignment: CDR1 PRHDT and CDR2 FYEKMQ (reference sequence). CDR3 coding DNA: TGTGCCAGCAGCTTCCGGACGGACACCGGGGAGCTGTTTTTT. This gives the protein CASSFRTDTGELFF.

The chain uses TRBV7-2 and TRBJ1-6, with D possibly matching TRBD1 (6 bases). The CDR3 spans 14 residues. The V end lost 5 bases, the J end lost 7 bases, and 12 bases lay between the germline ends. Germline V gene sequence: CDR1 SGHTA, CDR2 FQGNSA. CDR3 DNA sequence: TGTGCCAGCAGCCGCGGACAGCTGAATTCACCCCTCCACTTT. This translates into CASSRGQLNSPLHF.

The chain recombines TRBV5-1 with TRBJ1-1; 7 bases are shared with TRBD1. CDR1 SGHRS and CDR2 YFSETQ come from the germline V gene. Germline trimming cut 2 bases from V and 0 bases from J; bases unmatched to any gene: 10. The CDR3 runs 17 residues. In nucleotides, the CDR3 is TGCGCCAGCAGCTTTGACGATTTGGACAGGATGAACACTGAAGCTTTCTTT. This codes for CASSFDDLDRMNTEAFF.

The chain combines TRBV7-3 with TRBJ2-1, with TRBD2 matching 12 bases. With 5 bases clipped from V and 7 bases from J, the junction kept 6 bases outside the gene matches. The CDR3 contains 15 residues. CDR1 and CDR2 from the germline V gene are SGHTA and FQGTGA. The CDR3 region has the DNA TGTGCCAGCAGCCTTGGACTAGCGGGGCCGAATGAGCAGTTCTTC. Residues: CASSLGLAGPNEQFF.

The chain has TRBV5-6 and TRBJ2-1; tentatively, D is TRBD2 (5 bases). The CDR3 loop spans 16 amino acids. Germline loops: CDR1 SGHDT, CDR2 YYEEEE. V was cut by 3 bases and J by 10 bases, with 23 bases left in between. The CDR3 sequence: CASSSSATAVSGEQFF. The CDR3 DNA reads as TGTGCCAGCAGCTCATCGGCCACAGCGGTTTCGGGGGAGCAGTTCTTC.